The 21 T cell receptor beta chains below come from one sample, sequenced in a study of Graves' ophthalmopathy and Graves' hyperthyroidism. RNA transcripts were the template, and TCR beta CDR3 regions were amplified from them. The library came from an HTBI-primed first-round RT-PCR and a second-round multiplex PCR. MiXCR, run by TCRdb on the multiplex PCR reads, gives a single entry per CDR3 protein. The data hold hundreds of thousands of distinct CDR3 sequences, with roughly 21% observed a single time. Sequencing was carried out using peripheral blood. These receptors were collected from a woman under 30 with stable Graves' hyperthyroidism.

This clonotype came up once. The CDR3 sequence: CASSQDGGTGANVLTF. CDR3 bases: TGCGCCAGCAGCCAAGATGGGGGTACAGGGGCCAACGTCCTGACTTTC. This chain joins TRBV4-1 and TRBJ2-6; D possibly uses TRBD1 or TRBD2 (5 bases each). This CDR3 is built from 16 residues. Germline CDR1 and CDR2: MGHRA and YSYEKL. V was cut by 0 bases and J by 4 bases, with 10 bases left in between.

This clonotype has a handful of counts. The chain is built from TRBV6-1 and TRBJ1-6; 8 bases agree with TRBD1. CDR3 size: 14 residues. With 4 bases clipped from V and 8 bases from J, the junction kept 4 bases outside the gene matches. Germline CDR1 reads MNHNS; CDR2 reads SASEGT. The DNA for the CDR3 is TGTGCCAGCAGTGCCAGGGGGCTCGATTCACCCCTCCACTTT. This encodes CASSARGLDSPLHF.

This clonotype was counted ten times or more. CDR3 in DNA: TGTGCCAGCAGTTTCGGGACAGCATACGAGCAGTACTTC. It translates to CASSFGTAYEQYF. The V gene is TRBV12-3 or TRBV12-4, the J gene TRBJ2-7; TRBD1 matches 7 bases. Trimming cost V 3 bases and J 4 bases; bases outside gene matches: 3. The CDR3 extends over 13 amino acids.

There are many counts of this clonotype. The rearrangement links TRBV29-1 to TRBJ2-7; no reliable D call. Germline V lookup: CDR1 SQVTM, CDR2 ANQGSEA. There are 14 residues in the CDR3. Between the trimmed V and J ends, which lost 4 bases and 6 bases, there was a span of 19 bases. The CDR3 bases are TGCAGCGTTGGGGTGGGCGCGTCATTCAGCGAGCAGTACTTC. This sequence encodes CSVGVGASFSEQYF.

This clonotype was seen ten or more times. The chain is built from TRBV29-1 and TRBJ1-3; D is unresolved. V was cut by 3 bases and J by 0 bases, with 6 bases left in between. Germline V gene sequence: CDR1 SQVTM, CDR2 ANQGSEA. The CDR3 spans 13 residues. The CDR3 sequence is CSVERISGNTIYF. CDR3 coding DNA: TGCAGCGTTGAGAGGATCTCTGGAAACACCATATATTTT.

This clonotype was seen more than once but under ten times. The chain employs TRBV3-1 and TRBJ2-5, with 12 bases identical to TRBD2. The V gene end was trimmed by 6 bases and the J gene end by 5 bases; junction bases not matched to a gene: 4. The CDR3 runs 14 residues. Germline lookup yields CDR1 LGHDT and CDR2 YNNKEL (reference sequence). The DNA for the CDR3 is TGTGCCAGCAGGCCTAGCGGGAGGGGTGAGACCCAGTACTTC. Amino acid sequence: CASRPSGRGETQYF.

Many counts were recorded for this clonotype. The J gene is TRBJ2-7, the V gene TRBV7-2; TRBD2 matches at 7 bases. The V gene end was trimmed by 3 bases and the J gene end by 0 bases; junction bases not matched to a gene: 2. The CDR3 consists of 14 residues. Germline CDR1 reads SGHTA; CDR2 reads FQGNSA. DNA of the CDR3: TGTGCCAGCAGCTTGGGCGGGGGCTCCTACGAGCAGTACTTC. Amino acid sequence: CASSLGGGSYEQYF.

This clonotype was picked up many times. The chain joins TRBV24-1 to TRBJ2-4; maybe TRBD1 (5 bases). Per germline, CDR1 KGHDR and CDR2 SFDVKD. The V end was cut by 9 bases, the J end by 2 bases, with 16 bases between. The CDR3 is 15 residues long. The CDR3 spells CATPLWGRTKNIQYF. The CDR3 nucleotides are TGTGCCACCCCCTTATGGGGCCGGACCAAAAACATTCAGTACTTC.

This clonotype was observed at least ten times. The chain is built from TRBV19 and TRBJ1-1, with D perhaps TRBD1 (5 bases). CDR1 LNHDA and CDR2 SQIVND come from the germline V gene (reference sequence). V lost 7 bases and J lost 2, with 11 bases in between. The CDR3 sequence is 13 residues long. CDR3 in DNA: TGTGCCAGTAATGAGGGGCCTAACACTGAAGCTTTCTTT. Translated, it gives CASNEGPNTEAFF. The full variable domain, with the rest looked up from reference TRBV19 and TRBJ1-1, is DGGITQSPKYLFRKEGQNVTLSCEQNLNHDAMYWYRQDPGQGLRLIYYSQIVNDFQKGDIAEGYSVSREKKESFPLTVTSAQKNPTAFYLCASNEGPNTEAFFGQGTRLTVV.

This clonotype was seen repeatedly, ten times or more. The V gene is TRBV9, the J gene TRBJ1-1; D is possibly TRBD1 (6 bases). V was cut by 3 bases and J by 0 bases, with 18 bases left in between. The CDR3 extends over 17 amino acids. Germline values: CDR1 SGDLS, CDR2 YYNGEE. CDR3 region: CASSASTGRMMNTEAFF. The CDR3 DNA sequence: TGTGCCAGCAGCGCCTCGACAGGTAGGATGATGAACACTGAAGCTTTCTTT. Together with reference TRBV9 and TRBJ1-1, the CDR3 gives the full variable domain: DSGVTQTPKHLITATGQRVTLRCSPRSGDLSVYWYQQSLDQGLQFLIQYYNGEERAKGNILERFSAQQFPDLHSELNLSSLELGDSALYFCASSASTGRMMNTEAFFGQGTRLTVV.

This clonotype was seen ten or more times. In DNA, the CDR3 is TGCAGTGTCTTTCAGGGGGACACTGAAGCTTTCTTT. This encodes CSVFQGDTEAFF. The genes are TRBV20-1 and TRBJ1-1; 7 bases fit TRBD1. J gave up 3 bases and V 7 bases, and 5 bases lay outside the gene matches. Germline values: CDR1 DFQATT, CDR2 SNEGSKA (reference sequence). The CDR3 runs 12 residues.

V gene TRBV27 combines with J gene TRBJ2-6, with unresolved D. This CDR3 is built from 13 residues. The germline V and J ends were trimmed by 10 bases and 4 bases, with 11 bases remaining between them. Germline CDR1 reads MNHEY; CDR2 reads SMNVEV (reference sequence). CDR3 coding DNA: TGTGCCACAAGGGATTCGGGGGCCAACGTCCTGACTTTC. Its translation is CATRDSGANVLTF.

CDR3 amino acids: CASSLSGGPRETQYF. The CDR3 bases are TGTGCCAGCAGTTTAAGCGGGGGGCCGCGGGAGACCCAGTACTTC. The gene calls are TRBV6-5 and TRBJ2-5; 9 nucleotides match TRBD2. The CDR3 has 15 residues. CDR1 MNHEY and CDR2 SVGAGI come from the germline V gene. The ends lost 4 bases at V and 5 bases at J; junction bases unmatched: 8.

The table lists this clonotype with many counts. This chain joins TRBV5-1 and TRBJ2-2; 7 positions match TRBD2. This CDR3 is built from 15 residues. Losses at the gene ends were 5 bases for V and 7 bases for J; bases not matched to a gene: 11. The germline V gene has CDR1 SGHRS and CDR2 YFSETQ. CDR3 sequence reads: CASRGAGMAIGELFF. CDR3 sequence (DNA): TGCGCCAGCAGGGGAGCGGGAATGGCGATCGGGGAGCTGTTTTTT.

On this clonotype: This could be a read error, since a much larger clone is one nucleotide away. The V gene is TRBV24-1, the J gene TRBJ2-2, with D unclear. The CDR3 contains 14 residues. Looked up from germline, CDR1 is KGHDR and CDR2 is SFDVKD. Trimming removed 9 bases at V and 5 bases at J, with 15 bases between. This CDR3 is CATCAPRKTGELFF. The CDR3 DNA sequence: TGTGCCACCTGCGCTCCCCGAAAGACCGGGGAGCTGTTTTTT.

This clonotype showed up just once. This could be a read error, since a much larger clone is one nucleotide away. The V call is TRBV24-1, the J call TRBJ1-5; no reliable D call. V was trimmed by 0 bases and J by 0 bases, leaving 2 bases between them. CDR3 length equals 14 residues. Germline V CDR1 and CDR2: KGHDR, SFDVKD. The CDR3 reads CATSDLSSNQPQHF. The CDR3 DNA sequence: TGTGCCACCAGTGATTTGAGTAGCAATCAGCCCCAGCATTTT.

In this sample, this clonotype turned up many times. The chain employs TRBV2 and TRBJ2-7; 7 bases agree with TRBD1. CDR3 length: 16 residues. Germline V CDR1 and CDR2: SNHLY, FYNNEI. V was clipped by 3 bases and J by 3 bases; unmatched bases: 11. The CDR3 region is CASSEIPGQPRYEQYF. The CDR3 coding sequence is TGTGCCAGCAGTGAGATCCCGGGACAGCCTCGCTACGAGCAGTACTTC.

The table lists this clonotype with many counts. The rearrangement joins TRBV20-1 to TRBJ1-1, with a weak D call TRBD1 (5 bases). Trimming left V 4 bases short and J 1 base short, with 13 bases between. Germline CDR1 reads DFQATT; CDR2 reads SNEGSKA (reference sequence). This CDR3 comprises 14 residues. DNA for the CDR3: TGCAGTGCTATTGTCACGGGGCAGAACACTGAAGCTTTCTTT. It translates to CSAIVTGQNTEAFF.

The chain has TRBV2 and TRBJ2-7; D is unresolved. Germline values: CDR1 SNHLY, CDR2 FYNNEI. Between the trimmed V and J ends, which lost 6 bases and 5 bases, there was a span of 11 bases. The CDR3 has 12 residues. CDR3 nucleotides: TGTGCCAGCAGGGAAAAGGGTCACGAGCAGTACTTC. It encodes CASREKGHEQYF. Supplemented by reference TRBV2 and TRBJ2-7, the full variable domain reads EPEVTQTPSHQVTQMGQEVILRCVPISNHLYFYWYRQILGQKVEFLVSFYNNEISEKSEIFDDQFSVERPDGSNFTLKIRSTKLEDSAMYFCASREKGHEQYFGPGTRLTVT.

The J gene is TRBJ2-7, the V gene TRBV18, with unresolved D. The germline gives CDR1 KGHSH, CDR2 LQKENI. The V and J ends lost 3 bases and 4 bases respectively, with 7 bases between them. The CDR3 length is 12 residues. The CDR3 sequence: CASSPTEYEQYF. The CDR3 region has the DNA TGTGCCAGCTCACCCACGGAATACGAGCAGTACTTC.

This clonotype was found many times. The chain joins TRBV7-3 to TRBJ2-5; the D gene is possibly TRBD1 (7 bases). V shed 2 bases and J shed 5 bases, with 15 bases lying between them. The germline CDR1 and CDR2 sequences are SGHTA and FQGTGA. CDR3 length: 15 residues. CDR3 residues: CASSLRGTVTETQYF. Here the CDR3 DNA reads TGTGCCAGCAGCTTACGGGGGACAGTTACGGAGACCCAGTACTTC.